These 11 T cell receptor beta chains share one sample of origin, sequenced in a study of T cells in tuberculosis. Only in-frame clones appear in the TCRdb table, and some are missing; sequencing was by immunoSEQ multiplex PCR. The data show thousands of clones, over 90% seen once. Sequenced sample: PBMCs. Every receptor here comes from an adult with tuberculosis.

The chain has TRBV2 and TRBJ1-3; a weak D match, TRBD1 (6 bases). Germline V gene data show CDR1 as SNHLY and CDR2 as FYNNEI. The V end was cut by 8 bases, the J end by 2 bases, with 19 bases between. There are 16 residues in the CDR3. The CDR3 sequence: CASSKNRVLPGNTIYF. For the CDR3, the DNA is TGTGCCAGCTCCAAGAACAGGGTCCTTCCTGGAAACACCATATATTTT.

This chain connects TRBV5-1 to TRBJ2-7; TRBD2 is a possible D gene (5 bases). Germline V gene sequence: CDR1 SGHRS, CDR2 YFSETQ. The CDR3 contains 15 residues. Trimming cost V 2 bases and J 6 bases, with 18 bases left between them. CDR3: CASSLGSGTPGEQYF. In DNA form, the CDR3 reads TGCGCCAGCAGCTTAGGGAGTGGTACCCCAGGCGAGCAGTACTTC.

V is TRBV6-4 and J is TRBJ2-3, with 8 bases matching TRBD1. Losses at the gene ends were 3 bases for V and 5 bases for J; bases not matched to a gene: 4. Germline lookup yields CDR1 MRHNA and CDR2 SNTAGT. The CDR3 totals 14 residues. The CDR3 loop is CASSETRGQDTQYF. Here the CDR3 DNA reads TGTGCCAGCAGTGAAACCAGGGGGCAAGATACGCAGTATTTT.

The chain uses TRBV9 and TRBJ2-7, with TRBD1 identical over 9 bases. Germline-derived CDR1 and CDR2 are SGDLS and YYNGEE. CDR3 size: 15 residues. The trim removed 3 bases at V and 2 bases at J, leaving 6 bases unmatched. For the CDR3, the DNA is TGTGCCAGCAGCGGTGGGACAGGGCCAACCTACGAGCAGTACTTC. As protein: CASSGGTGPTYEQYF.

The chain couples TRBV2 to TRBJ2-4, with D possibly TRBD2 on 6 matching bases. Germline V CDR1 and CDR2: SNHLY, FYNNEI. The CDR3 is 15 residues long. Trimming took 7 bases from V and 1 from J, leaving 14 bases between them. The CDR3 DNA reads TGTGCCAGCAAAGGAGGGCGGTCGGCCAAAAACATTCAGTACTTC. This translates into CASKGGRSAKNIQYF.

The genes are TRBV5-1 and TRBJ2-1; tentatively, D is TRBD1 (5 bases). The V gene lost 5 bases and the J gene lost 7 bases, with 10 bases spanning the gap. In germline, CDR1 is SGHRS, CDR2 YFSETQ. There are 12 residues in the CDR3. The CDR3 nucleotides read TGCGCCAGCAGGGCAGGGAATAATGAGCAGTTCTTC. This gives the protein CASRAGNNEQFF.

This rearrangement joins TRBV5-1 to TRBJ2-7; 12 bases are a match to TRBD2. CDR1 and CDR2 from the germline V gene are SGHRS and YFSETQ. The CDR3 totals 15 residues. V gave up 0 bases and J gave up 5 bases; unmatched junction bases: 3. The CDR3 nucleotides read TGCGCCAGCAGCTTGGCGGCTAGCGGGGGGGACGAGCAGTACTTC. Its translation is CASSLAASGGDEQYF.

The rearrangement uses TRBV5-6 and TRBJ2-3; the match to TRBD1 covers 9 bases. The ends lost 2 bases at V and 4 bases at J; junction bases unmatched: 8. This CDR3 comprises 16 residues. Germline V gene data show CDR1 as SGHDT and CDR2 as YYEEEE. The CDR3 DNA sequence: TGTGCCAGCAGCTTCGGGACAGGGTCCGAGGCAGATACGCAGTATTTT. Translated, it gives CASSFGTGSEADTQYF.

The chain has TRBV30 and TRBJ2-5; D is perhaps TRBD1 (6 bases). V was trimmed by 5 bases and J by 5 bases, leaving 9 bases between them. Germline loops: CDR1 GTSNPN, CDR2 SVGIG (reference sequence). The CDR3 has 11 residues. CDR3 in amino acids: CAWGTLETQYF. CDR3 bases: TGTGCCTGGGGGACATTGGAGACCCAGTACTTC.

The chain employs TRBV25-1 and TRBJ1-2, with D possibly TRBD1 on 6 matching bases. The germline CDR1 and CDR2 sequences are MGHDK and SYGVNS. V dropped 1 base and J dropped 8 bases, with 23 bases sitting between them. This CDR3 has 17 amino acids. CDR3 DNA: TGTGCCAGCAGTGAATCGGGGCATCCGGGGGGCGCCGCGGGCTACACCTTC. Amino acid sequence: CASSESGHPGGAAGYTF.

This chain links TRBV2 with TRBJ2-7; D might be TRBD1 (5 bases). V lost 0 bases and J 4 bases, leaving 13 bases between the germline ends. The CDR3 length is 15 residues. Per germline, CDR1 SNHLY and CDR2 FYNNEI. This chain's CDR3 is CASSEALGRDYEQYF. CDR3 coding DNA: TGTGCCAGCAGTGAAGCGCTGGGCAGGGATTACGAGCAGTACTTC.